This T cell receptor beta chain was observed in a study of blood T cells in healthy people across ages. Study conclusions and caveats: Underestimates were what the diversity estimates from one million T cells were considered to be.

Germline CDR1 is SGHAT and CDR2 is FQNNGV. The CDR3 has 14 residues. V was pared by 6 bases and J by 5 bases, with 15 bases between. Then a second PCR, running roughly 7 to 11 cycles, was carried out with a sample-barcoded 5' primer and a J-beta primer mix. A template-switch adaptor that had 12 random nucleotides put a tag on each cDNA molecule. TCRdb redid the calling of the 5' RACE reads with MiXCR, one entry per CDR3 protein. This table holds 650,000 to 800,000 distinct CDR3 sequences, around 42% found once. Turning to this clonotype: Its matching antigen is unknown.

This clonotype originated in a man in his sixties in good health. The sequenced sample consisted of blood. The V and J genes are TRBV11-2 and TRBJ2-3; D gene uncertain. CDR3 sequence: CASRGRALIDTQYF. The CDR3 region has the DNA TGTGCCAGCAGGGGTCGGGCACTAATAGATACGCAGTATTTT. The full variable domain, rest sourced from reference TRBV11-2 and TRBJ2-3, is EAGVAQSPRYKIIEKRQSVAFWCNPISGHATLYWYQQILGQGPKLLIQFQNNGVVDDSQLPKDRFSAERLKGVDSTLKIQPAKLEDSAVYLCASRGRALIDTQYFGPGTRLTVL.